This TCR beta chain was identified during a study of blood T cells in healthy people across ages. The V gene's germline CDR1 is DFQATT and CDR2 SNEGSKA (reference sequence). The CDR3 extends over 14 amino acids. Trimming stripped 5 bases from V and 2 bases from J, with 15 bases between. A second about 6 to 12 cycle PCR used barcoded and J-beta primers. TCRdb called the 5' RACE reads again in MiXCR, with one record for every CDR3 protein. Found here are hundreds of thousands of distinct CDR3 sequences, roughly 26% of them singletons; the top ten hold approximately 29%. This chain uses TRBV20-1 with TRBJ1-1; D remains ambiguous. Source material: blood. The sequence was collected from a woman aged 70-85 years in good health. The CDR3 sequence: CSAVLAVGNTEAFF. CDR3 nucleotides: TGCAGTGCTGTCCTGGCGGTCGGAAACACTGAAGCTTTCTTT.